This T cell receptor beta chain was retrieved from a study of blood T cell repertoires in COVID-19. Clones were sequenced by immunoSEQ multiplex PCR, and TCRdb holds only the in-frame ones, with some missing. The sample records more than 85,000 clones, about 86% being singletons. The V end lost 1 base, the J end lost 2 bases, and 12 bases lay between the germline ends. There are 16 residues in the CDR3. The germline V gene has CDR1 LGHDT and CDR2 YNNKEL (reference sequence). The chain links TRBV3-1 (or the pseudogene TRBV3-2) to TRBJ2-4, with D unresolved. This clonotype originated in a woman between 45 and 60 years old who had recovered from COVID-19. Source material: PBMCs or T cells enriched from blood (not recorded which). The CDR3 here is CASSQVVDGPKNIQYF. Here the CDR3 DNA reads TGTGCCAGCAGCCAAGTGGTGGATGGGCCCAAAAACATTCAGTACTTC.